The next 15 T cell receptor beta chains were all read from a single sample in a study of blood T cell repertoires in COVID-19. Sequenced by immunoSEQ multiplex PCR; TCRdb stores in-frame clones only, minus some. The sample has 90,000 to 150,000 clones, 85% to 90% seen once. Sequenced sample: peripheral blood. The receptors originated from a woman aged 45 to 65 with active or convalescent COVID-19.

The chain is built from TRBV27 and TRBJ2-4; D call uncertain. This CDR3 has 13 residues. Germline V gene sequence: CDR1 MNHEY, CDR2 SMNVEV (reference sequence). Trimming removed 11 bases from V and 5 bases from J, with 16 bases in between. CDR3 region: CAAIGYVQNIQYF. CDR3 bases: TGTGCCGCCATCGGGTACGTCCAAAACATTCAGTACTTC.

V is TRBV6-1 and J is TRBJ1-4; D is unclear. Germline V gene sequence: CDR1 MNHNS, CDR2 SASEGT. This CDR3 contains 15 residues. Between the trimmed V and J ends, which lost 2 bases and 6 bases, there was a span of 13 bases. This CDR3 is CASSEFRDTYEKLFF. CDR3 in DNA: TGTGCCAGCAGTGAATTCCGAGACACCTATGAAAAACTGTTTTTT.

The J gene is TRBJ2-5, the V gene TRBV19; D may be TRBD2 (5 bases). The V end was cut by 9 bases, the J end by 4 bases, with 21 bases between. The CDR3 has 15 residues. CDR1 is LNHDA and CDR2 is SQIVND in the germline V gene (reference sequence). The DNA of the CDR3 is TGTGCCAGCCAATCCTTTCACGGGGTGAGAGAGACCCAGTACTTC. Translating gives CASQSFHGVRETQYF.

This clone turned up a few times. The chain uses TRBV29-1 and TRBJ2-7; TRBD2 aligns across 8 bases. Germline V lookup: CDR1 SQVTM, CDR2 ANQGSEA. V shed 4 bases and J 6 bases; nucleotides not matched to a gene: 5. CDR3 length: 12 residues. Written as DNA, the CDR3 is TGCAGCGTTGCCCCGGGAGGGGGCGAGCAGTACTTC. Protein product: CSVAPGGGEQYF.

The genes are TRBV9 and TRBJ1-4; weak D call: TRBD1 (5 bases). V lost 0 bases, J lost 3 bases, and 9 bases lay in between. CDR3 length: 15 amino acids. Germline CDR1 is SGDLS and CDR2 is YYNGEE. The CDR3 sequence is CASSVAGGANEKLFF. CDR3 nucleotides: TGTGCCAGCAGCGTAGCTGGGGGGGCTAATGAAAAACTGTTTTTT.

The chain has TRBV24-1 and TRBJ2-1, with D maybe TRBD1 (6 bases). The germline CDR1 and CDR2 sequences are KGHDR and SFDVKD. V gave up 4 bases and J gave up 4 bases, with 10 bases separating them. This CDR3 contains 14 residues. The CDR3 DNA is TGTGCCACCAGTGACCCCGGACAGTACAATGAGCAGTTCTTC. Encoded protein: CATSDPGQYNEQFF.

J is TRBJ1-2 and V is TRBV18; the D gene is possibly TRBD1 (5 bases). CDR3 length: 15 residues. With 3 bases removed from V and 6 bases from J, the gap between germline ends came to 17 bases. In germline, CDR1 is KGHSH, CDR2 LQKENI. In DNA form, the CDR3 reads TGTGCCAGCTCACCGCGGAACGGGCAGGGAAATGGCTACACCTTC. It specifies CASSPRNGQGNGYTF.

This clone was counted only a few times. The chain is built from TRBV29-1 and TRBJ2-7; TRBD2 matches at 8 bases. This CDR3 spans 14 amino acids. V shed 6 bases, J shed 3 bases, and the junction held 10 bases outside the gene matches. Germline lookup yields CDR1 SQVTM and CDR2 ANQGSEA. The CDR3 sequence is CSVDKSGSGYEQYF. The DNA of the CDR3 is TGCAGCGTCGATAAAAGCGGGAGCGGCTACGAGCAGTACTTC.

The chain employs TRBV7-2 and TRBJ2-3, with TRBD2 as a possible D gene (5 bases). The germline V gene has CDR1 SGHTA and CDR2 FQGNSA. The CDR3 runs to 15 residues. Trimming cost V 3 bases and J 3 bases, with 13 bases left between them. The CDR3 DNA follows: TGTGCCAGCAGCTTGTTTGGAGGCACTACAGATACGCAGTATTTT. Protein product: CASSLFGGTTDTQYF.

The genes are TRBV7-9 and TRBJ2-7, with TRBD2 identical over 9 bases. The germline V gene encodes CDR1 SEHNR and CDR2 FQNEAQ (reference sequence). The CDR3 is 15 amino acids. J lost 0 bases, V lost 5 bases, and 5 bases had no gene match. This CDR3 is CASSPREGFSYEQYF. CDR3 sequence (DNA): TGTGCCAGCAGCCCGCGGGAGGGCTTCTCCTACGAGCAGTACTTC.

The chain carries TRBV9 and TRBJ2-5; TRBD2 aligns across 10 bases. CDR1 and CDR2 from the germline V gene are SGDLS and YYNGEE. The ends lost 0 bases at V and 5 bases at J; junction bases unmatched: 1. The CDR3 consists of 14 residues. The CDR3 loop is CASSVASGSETQYF. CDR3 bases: TGTGCCAGCAGCGTAGCTAGCGGGAGCGAGACCCAGTACTTC.

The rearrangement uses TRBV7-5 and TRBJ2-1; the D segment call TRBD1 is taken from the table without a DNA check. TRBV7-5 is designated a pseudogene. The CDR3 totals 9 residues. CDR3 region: CAPINEQFF. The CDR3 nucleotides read TGTGCCCCCATCAATGAGCAGTTCTTC.

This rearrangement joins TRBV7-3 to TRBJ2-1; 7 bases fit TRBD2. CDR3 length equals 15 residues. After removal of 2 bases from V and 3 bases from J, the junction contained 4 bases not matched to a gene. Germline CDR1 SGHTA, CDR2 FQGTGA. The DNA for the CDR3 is TGTGCCAGCAGCTTAGCGGGAGTATACTACAATGAGCAGTTCTTC. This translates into CASSLAGVYYNEQFF.

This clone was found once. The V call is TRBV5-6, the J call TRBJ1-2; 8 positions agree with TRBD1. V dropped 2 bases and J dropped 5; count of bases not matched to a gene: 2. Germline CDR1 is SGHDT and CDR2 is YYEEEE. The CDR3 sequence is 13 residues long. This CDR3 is CASSFQGAYGYTF. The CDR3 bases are TGTGCCAGCAGCTTCCAGGGGGCTTATGGCTACACCTTC.

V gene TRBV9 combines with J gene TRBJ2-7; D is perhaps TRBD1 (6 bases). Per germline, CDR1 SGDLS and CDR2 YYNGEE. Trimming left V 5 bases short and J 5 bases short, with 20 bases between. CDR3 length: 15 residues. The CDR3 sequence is CASRKRRDKKDEQYF. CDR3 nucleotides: TGTGCCAGCAGGAAACGACGGGACAAAAAGGACGAGCAGTACTTC.